The 17 T cell receptor beta chains reported below all come from one sample, sequenced in a study of blood T cells in healthy people across ages. For the second PCR, which ran for about 6 to 11 cycles, a sample-barcoded 5' primer and a J-beta primer mix were used. TCRdb reprocessed the 5' RACE reads via MiXCR and lists one record per CDR3 protein. The sample lists hundreds of thousands of distinct CDR3 sequences, about 48% occurring once. The sequencing sample was made of blood. The receptors come from a man younger than 45 in good health.

This clonotype was counted a few times. V usage is TRBV6-2 or TRBV6-3 and J usage is TRBJ1-1; D might be TRBD1 (6 bases). V gave up 2 bases and J gave up 1 base, with 20 bases separating them. The CDR3 runs to 18 residues. Germline CDR1 is MNHEY and CDR2 is SVGEGT. The CDR3 nucleotides are TGTGCCAGCAGTTACGATGTGACGGACAGCCTAGAGAACACTGAAGCTTTCTTT. It specifies CASSYDVTDSLENTEAFF.

As to this clonotype: Being one base from a much bigger clone, this may be a read error. This chain connects TRBV5-1 to TRBJ2-7; 7 bases are shared with TRBD2. V shed 7 bases and J 5 bases; nucleotides not matched to a gene: 3. The CDR3 extends over 11 amino acids. CDR1 and CDR2 (germline): SGHRS, YFSETQ. CDR3 bases: TGCGCCAGCGGCGGGACTAACGAGCAGTACTTC. It codes for CASGGTNEQYF.

This clonotype was found a few times. This chain joins TRBV20-1 and TRBJ1-2, with a weak D call TRBD1 (5 bases). V lost 3 bases and J 4 bases, leaving 12 bases between the germline ends. The CDR3 runs 13 residues. Germline V gives CDR1 DFQATT, CDR2 SNEGSKA (reference sequence). The CDR3 DNA follows: TGCAGTGCTAGGGAAGGGGCCGGCTATGGCTACACCTTC. Protein product: CSAREGAGYGYTF.

As to this clonotype: An end of the junction does not agree with germline; a read error may underlie this. The chain has TRBV12-3 or TRBV12-4 and TRBJ2-3, with a possible D match to TRBD1 (6 bases). The CDR3 spans 15 residues. The CDR3 is CASSGQPISTDTQDF. DNA of the CDR3: TGTGCCAGCAGTGGACAGCCTATTAGCACAGATACGCAGGATTTT.

This clonotype was picked up many times. The gene calls are TRBV15 and TRBJ2-7, with D perhaps matching TRBD1 (6 bases). CDR1 LNHNV and CDR2 YYDKDF come from the germline V gene (reference sequence). The CDR3 is 17 residues long. The ends were cut back, 1 base at V and 6 bases at J, with 22 bases in the middle. Written as DNA, the CDR3 is TGTGCCACCAGCAGAGTAGGGGACATCCACCTTTGGGGCGAGCAGTACTTC. Translation gives CATSRVGDIHLWGEQYF.

There are a few counts of this clonotype. CDR3 DNA sequence: TGTGCCAGCAGCCAAGTGGACGAAAACACCGGGGAGCTGTTTTTT. It encodes CASSQVDENTGELFF. V usage is TRBV4-2 and J usage is TRBJ2-2; D is ambiguous. The CDR3 sequence is 15 residues long. Germline CDR1 is LGHNA and CDR2 is YNFKEQ. Trimming left V 1 base short and J 2 bases short, with 8 bases between.

V usage is TRBV27 and J usage is TRBJ2-7; D remains ambiguous. The CDR3 has 13 residues. The germline V gene encodes CDR1 MNHEY and CDR2 SMNVEV (reference sequence). V gave up 7 bases and J gave up 4 bases, with 14 bases separating them. The CDR3 sequence is CASTNSIGYEQYF. CDR3 sequence (DNA): TGTGCCAGCACTAACAGCATCGGGTACGAGCAGTACTTC.

The chain couples TRBV27 to TRBJ2-7; 7 nucleotides align to TRBD2. Germline CDR1 reads MNHEY; CDR2 reads SMNVEV (reference sequence). The V and J ends lost 5 bases and 2 bases, in that order; junction bases with no gene match: 6. The CDR3 sequence is 14 residues long. This chain's CDR3 is CASSPERDTYEQYF. In DNA form, the CDR3 reads TGTGCCAGCAGTCCCGAGCGGGATACCTACGAGCAGTACTTC.

The J gene is TRBJ2-1, the V gene TRBV6-2 or TRBV6-3, with D perhaps matching TRBD2 (6 bases). The CDR3 contains 15 residues. Germline V lookup: CDR1 MNHEY, CDR2 SVGEGT. V was clipped by 1 base and J by 5 bases, with 12 bases between them. As DNA, the CDR3 is TGTGCCAGCAGTTACTGGCGGGGAGTCCACAATGAGCAGTTCTTC. It codes for CASSYWRGVHNEQFF.

V gene TRBV5-5 combines with J gene TRBJ2-1; the D is unclear. Between the trimmed V and J ends, which lost 4 bases and 6 bases, there was a span of 14 bases. This CDR3 has 14 residues. Per the germline V gene, CDR1 is SGHKS and CDR2 is YYEKEE (reference sequence). The chain's CDR3 is CASSRERVGNEQFF. The CDR3, as DNA: TGTGCCAGCAGCCGTGAAAGGGTGGGCAATGAGCAGTTCTTC.

This clonotype was seen a single time. The chain joins TRBV27 to TRBJ1-5; no firm D call. V lost 2 bases and J lost 5, with 10 bases in between. CDR3 length: 14 residues. Germline values: CDR1 MNHEY, CDR2 SMNVEV (reference sequence). The CDR3 DNA sequence: TGTGCCAGCAGTTTAGTCCCTGGGGATCAGCCCCAGCATTTT. Translation gives CASSLVPGDQPQHF.

As concerns this clonotype: This clone may be a read error of a much larger clone one base away. V is TRBV11-1 and J is TRBJ2-1, with 7 bases that match TRBD2. The CDR3 runs 14 residues. With V trimmed by 5 bases and J by 8 bases, 9 bases remained unmatched. The germline CDR1 and CDR2 sequences are SGHAT and FQDESV (reference sequence). The CDR3 loop reads CASSRSGVAHEQFF. CDR3 nucleotide sequence: TGTGCCAGCAGCCGGAGCGGGGTCGCCCATGAGCAGTTCTTC. Combining the CDR3 with reference TRBV11-1 and TRBJ2-1 gives the whole variable domain EAEVAQSPRYKITEKSQAVAFWCDPISGHATLYWYRQILGQGPELLVQFQDESVVDDSQLPKDRFSAERLKGVDSTLKIQPAELGDSAMYLCASSRSGVAHEQFFGPGTRLTVL.

A few counts support this clonotype. The J gene is TRBJ2-7, the V gene TRBV20-1; 8 bases are shared with TRBD2. Germline values: CDR1 DFQATT, CDR2 SNEGSKA (reference sequence). The CDR3 covers 13 residues. The V segment lost 3 bases and the J segment 8 bases; nucleotides outside the gene matches: 9. The CDR3: CSASPRGGLKQYF. The DNA for the CDR3 is TGCAGTGCTAGTCCCCGGGGGGGCCTCAAGCAGTACTTC.

The chain has TRBV28 and TRBJ2-3; 13 nucleotides match TRBD2. The CDR3 sequence is 16 residues long. Germline values: CDR1 MDHEN, CDR2 SYDVKM. The junction had 6 bases not matched to a gene; V was cut back by 5 bases and J by 4 bases. CDR3 region: CASSVLAGGQADTQYF. The CDR3, as DNA: TGTGCCAGCAGTGTACTAGCGGGGGGGCAGGCAGATACGCAGTATTTT.

In regard to this clonotype: Mismatch with germline at one junction end may stem from a read error. The chain carries TRBV29-1 and TRBJ1-1; D unclear. There are 14 residues in the CDR3. Germline V gene sequence: CDR1 SQVTM, CDR2 ANQGSEA. The CDR3: CSVPRAGPNTEAFF. CDR3 sequence (DNA): TGCAGCGTCCCTCGGGCAGGCCCGAACACTGAGGCTTTCTTT.

This clonotype was detected a few times. The chain combines TRBV7-9 with TRBJ2-1; D is tentatively TRBD1 or TRBD2 (5 bases each). V dropped 5 bases and J dropped 4 bases, with 18 bases sitting between them. CDR3 length equals 16 residues. Germline CDR1 reads SEHNR; CDR2 reads FQNEAQ (reference sequence). The CDR3 is CASSPEEGRGYNEQFF. The CDR3 coding sequence is TGTGCCAGCAGCCCAGAAGAGGGGCGCGGATACAATGAGCAGTTCTTC.

Of note for this clonotype: A much larger clone lies a single base off, so this may be a read error. The genes are TRBV6-1 and TRBJ2-7, with D unresolved. V dropped 4 bases and J dropped 1 base, with 11 bases sitting between them. Germline V gene sequence: CDR1 MNHNS, CDR2 SASEGT. The CDR3 is made up of 14 amino acids. The DNA for the CDR3 is TGTGCCAGCAGTGGCTGGACGGAGTCCTACGAGCAGTACTTC. As protein: CASSGWTESYEQYF.